A single sample gave rise to the 4 T cell receptor beta chains below, sequenced in a study of T cells in Graves' hyperthyroidism and ophthalmopathy. Amplified TCR beta CDR3 regions derived from RNA transcripts. The HTBI primer set was used in a first-round RT-PCR of the TCR CDR3. Each CDR3 protein gets one entry after TCRdb re-called the multiplex PCR reads with MiXCR. Of about 540,000 distinct CDR3 sequences listed, 40% to 55% are singletons. The sequencing input was peripheral blood or thyroid tissue (not recorded which). The receptors come from a woman aged 18-29 years with Graves' hyperthyroidism.

This clonotype appeared a few times. The CDR3 bases are TGTGCCAGCAGCTTAGCACCAGTCCGAGCGGGAACAGATACGCAGTATTTT. Its protein is CASSLAPVRAGTDTQYF. V is TRBV7-9 and J is TRBJ2-3, with TRBD2 identical over 7 bases. CDR1 is SEHNR, CDR2 FQNEAQ, per germline (reference sequence). With V trimmed by 0 bases and J by 3 bases, 9 bases remained unmatched. The CDR3 runs to 17 residues.

Concerning this clonotype: At one end the junction does not follow the germline gene, possibly because of a read error. The chain has TRBV7-9 and TRBJ1-1; D call uncertain. CDR1 is SEHNR, CDR2 FQNEAQ, per germline (reference sequence). CDR3 length: 14 residues. The DNA for the CDR3 is TGTGCCAGCAGCTCAATTGGGAGGTACGCTGAAGCCCTCTTT. It is translated as CASSSIGRYAEALF.

This clonotype was seen at least ten times. V usage is TRBV2 and J usage is TRBJ1-2, with D possibly TRBD1 on 6 matching bases. The CDR3 loop spans 15 amino acids. Trimming took 7 bases from V and 3 from J, leaving 18 bases between them. Per the germline V gene, CDR1 is SNHLY and CDR2 is FYNNEI. The CDR3 DNA reads as TGTGCCAGCAATATAGACAGGACCAGCGACTATGGCTACACCTTC. Its protein is CASNIDRTSDYGYTF.

The gene calls are TRBV19 and TRBJ1-2, with 7 bases that match TRBD1. V shed 6 bases, J shed 5 bases, and the junction held 9 bases outside the gene matches. The germline V gene encodes CDR1 LNHDA and CDR2 SQIVND (reference sequence). CDR3 size: 14 residues. CDR3 protein: CASSTANRGYGYTF. CDR3 DNA sequence: TGTGCCAGTAGCACGGCCAACAGGGGTTATGGCTACACCTTC.